The source of this T cell receptor (beta chain) is a study of graft-versus-host responses after intestinal transplantation. Overall study context: All recipients were transplanted with multivisceral, liver-intestinal, or isolated intestinal grafts. Anti-thymocyte globulin was used for induction in all recipients, who then took tacrolimus and steroids for around 3 years. Regarding the study as a whole: In patients with graft-donor T cell macrochimerism, allograft graft-versus-host to host-versus-graft clonal ratios were high. The marrow of recipients harbored GvH clones, and ileum or blood showed some of them first.

J lost 4 bases, V lost 0 bases, and 3 bases had no gene match. CDR1 and CDR2 (germline): SGHNT, YENEEA. The CDR3 covers 15 residues. In the case of this clone: Antigen specificity is unknown.

The assay was immunoSEQ multiplex PCR, and TCRdb's table has in-frame clones only and misses some. The table has about 97,000 clones, 75% to 95% seen once. Sequences were derived from PBMCs, sampled about 440 days after intestinal transplant. This chain uses TRBV11-3 with TRBJ2-1, with 7 bases identical to TRBD1. This clonotype originated in a human patient who received an intestinal transplant, so some T cells may come from the graft donor. In DNA, the CDR3 is TGTGCCAGCAGCTTAGAAGCAGGGGGATACAATGAGCAGTTCTTC. The encoded protein is CASSLEAGGYNEQFF.